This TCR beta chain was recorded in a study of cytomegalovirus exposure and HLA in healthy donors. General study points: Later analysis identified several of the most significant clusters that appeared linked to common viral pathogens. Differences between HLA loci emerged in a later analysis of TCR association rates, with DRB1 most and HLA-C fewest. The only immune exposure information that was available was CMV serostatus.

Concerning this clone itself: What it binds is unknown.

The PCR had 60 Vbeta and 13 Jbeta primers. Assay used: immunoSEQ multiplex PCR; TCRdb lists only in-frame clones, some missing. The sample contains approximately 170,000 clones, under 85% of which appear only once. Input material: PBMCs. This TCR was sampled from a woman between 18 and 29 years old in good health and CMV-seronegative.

CDR3 sequence (DNA): TGTGCCAGCAGTTTCCAAACAGGGGGTCGGGAAAAACTGTTTTTT. This translates into CASSFQTGGREKLFF. This sequence joins TRBV28 and TRBJ1-4; 8 nucleotides align to TRBD1. The CDR3 has 15 amino acids. The V gene's germline CDR1 is MDHEN and CDR2 SYDVKM. The trim removed 3 bases at V and 8 bases at J, leaving 8 bases unmatched. The variable domain in full, with the rest retrieved from reference TRBV28 and TRBJ1-4, is DVKVTQSSRYLVKRTGEKVFLECVQDMDHENMFWYRQDPGLGLRLIYFSYDVKMKEKGDIPEGYSVSREKKERFSLILESASTNQTSMYLCASSFQTGGREKLFFGSGTQLSVL.